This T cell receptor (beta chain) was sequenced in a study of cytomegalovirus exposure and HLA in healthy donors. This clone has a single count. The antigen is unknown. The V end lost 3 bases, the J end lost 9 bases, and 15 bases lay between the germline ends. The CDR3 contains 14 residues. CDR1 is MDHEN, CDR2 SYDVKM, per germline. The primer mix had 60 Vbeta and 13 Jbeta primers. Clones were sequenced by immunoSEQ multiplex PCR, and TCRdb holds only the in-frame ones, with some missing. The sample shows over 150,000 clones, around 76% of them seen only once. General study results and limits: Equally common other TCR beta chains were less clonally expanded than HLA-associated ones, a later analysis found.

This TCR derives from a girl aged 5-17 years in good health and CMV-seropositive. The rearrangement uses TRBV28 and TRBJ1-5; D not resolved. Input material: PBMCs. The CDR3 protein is CASSFLQAQLPQHF. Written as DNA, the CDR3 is TGTGCCAGCAGTTTTCTGCAGGCACAGCTGCCCCAGCATTTT.